A selection of T cell receptor beta chains follows, all from one sample in a study of control samples from healthy donors and cancer patients. This table comes from immunoSEQ multiplex PCR, and its TCRdb copy is limited to in-frame clones, with some not included. Of approximately 98,000 clones listed, around 80% are singletons. The sequenced sample was blood. These receptors were collected from a man in his late teens or twenties in good health. Both conserved end residues are part of each CDR3.

j_call v_call cdr3_aa
TRBJ1-2 TRBV24-1 CATSRLVFGGYTF
TRBJ2-1 TRBV27 CASSLSYGSGNEQFF
TRBJ2-4 TRBV28 CASSPRVMAKNIQYF
TRBJ2-3 TRBV24-1 CATGASATDTQYF
TRBJ1-1 TRBV5-8 CASSLEVGLLATEAFF
TRBJ2-1 TRBV4-1 CASRRGTGDYNEQFF
TRBJ2-4 TRBV10-1 CASRRILAKNIQYF
TRBJ1-3 TRBV19 CASSTTWLSGNTIYF
TRBJ1-3 TRBV6-5 CASSYSAGFSGNTIYF
TRBJ1-5 TRBV4-2 CASSQVGQGDQPQHF
TRBJ1-1 TRBV20-1 CSATLHTEAFF
TRBJ1-3 TRBV28 CASSPTGTGENTIYF
TRBJ2-5 TRBV19 CATSSHRGRVETQYF
TRBJ2-7 TRBV30 CAWSRGDYEQYF
TRBJ2-1 TRBV18 CASSLQGVTYNEQFF
TRBJ1-3 TRBV6-5 CAGSTGGSGNTIYF
TRBJ2-7 TRBV10-3 CATRSGPYEQYF
TRBJ1-2 TRBV20-1 CSASQGRTITF
TRBJ1-5 TRBV19 CASSILKEGNQPQHF
TRBJ1-1 TRBV18 CASSPPQSMNTEAFF
TRBJ2-7 TRBV13 CASSFLKGHNTRTWRQYF
TRBJ2-3 TRBV27 CASWRLGTDTQYF
TRBJ2-1 TRBV27 CASRTWSYNEQFF
TRBJ1-1 TRBV7-9 CASSLGLKGAEAFF
TRBJ1-6 TRBV5-5 CASSQQGGSYNSPLHF
TRBJ1-2 TRBV5-4 CASSPPPGGHYGYTF
TRBJ1-5 TRBV6-6 CASGGGTGGKNQPQHF
TRBJ2-3 TRBV12-3/TRBV12-4 CASSFTFWAAYF
TRBJ2-1 TRBV29-1 CSVVRTSYNEQFF
TRBJ1-2 TRBV3-1/TRBV3-2 CASSLQQGVYGYTF
TRBJ1-3 TRBV9 CASSAHKGGPGNTIYF
TRBJ1-5 TRBV2 CASSERENQPQHF
TRBJ1-5 TRBV18 CASSPNEGSYQPQHF
TRBJ2-2 TRBV27 CASRSPGPRPGELFF
TRBJ2-7 TRBV6-5 CASRTSGGAGYEQYF
TRBJ1-1 TRBV10-3 CAIRVMTGGTEAFF
TRBJ2-7 TRBV13 CASSSGSEQYF
TRBJ2-2 TRBV7-9 CASSYAVNTGELFF
TRBJ2-2 TRBV18 CASSPGSLTGRNTGELFF
TRBJ2-1 TRBV30 CAWSSGLLRGEQFF
TRBJ2-2 TRBV6-5 CASSSGQVTGELFF
TRBJ2-7 TRBV6-5 CASTPGSWTPYEQYF
TRBJ2-2 TRBV5-6 CASSLAPNTGELFF
TRBJ2-2 TRBV5-4 CASSRTSGGPNTGELFF
TRBJ1-2 TRBV19 CASSSGGDYGYTF
TRBJ2-5 TRBV28 CASSFSGVETQYF
TRBJ2-3 TRBV3-1/TRBV3-2 CASSPLTSGGGTDTQYF
TRBJ1-3 TRBV5-1 CASSYLTTGTPGNTIYF
TRBJ1-1 TRBV7-2 CASSLGGSNTEAFF
TRBJ1-3 TRBV30 CAWSVLAGNTIYF